These T cell receptor beta chains were read from a single sample in a study of regulatory T cells in long-lasting Graves disease. MiXCR was run by TCRdb on the multiplex PCR reads, yielding one entry per CDR3 protein. The table lists roughly 450,000 distinct CDR3 sequences, about 25% of them singletons, with about a quarter in the top ten. The source material was peripheral blood mononuclear cells (PBMCs), sampled when the disease was refractory, from a patient treated with antithyroid drugs. The source is a female donor with Graves disease. Each CDR3 is given with its conserved first and last residue. The order of the fields is CDR3 protein, J gene, V gene.

CDR3: CASSHRQGPSYEQYF
J: TRBJ2-7
V: TRBV6-2/TRBV6-3

CDR3: CSARDFRGGGKSTDTQYF
J: TRBJ2-3
V: TRBV20-1

CDR3: CASSTGTAIREQYF
J: TRBJ2-7
V: TRBV12-3/TRBV12-4

CDR3: CASSLSSIRDGYTF
J: TRBJ1-2
V: TRBV7-2

CDR3: CASSPRQGAGNTIYF
J: TRBJ1-3
V: TRBV18

CDR3: CASSYASGNRNEQFF
J: TRBJ2-1
V: TRBV6-5

CDR3: CASSPAGANSPLHF
J: TRBJ1-6
V: TRBV5-1

CDR3: CASREPEQLYGYTF
J: TRBJ1-2
V: TRBV5-1

CDR3: CAWSVGTGGYEQYF
J: TRBJ2-7
V: TRBV30

CDR3: CASRNSGRETQYF
J: TRBJ2-5
V: TRBV6-1

CDR3: CASRHLAGAPEQYF
J: TRBJ2-7
V: TRBV6-1

CDR3: CASSPRVNYGYTF
J: TRBJ1-2
V: TRBV7-2

CDR3: CAWSRQGGYGYTF
J: TRBJ1-2
V: TRBV30

CDR3: CATSSNYRDREAFF
J: TRBJ1-1
V: TRBV15

CDR3: CASSLSPPDEAFF
J: TRBJ1-1
V: TRBV27

CDR3: CAWRGAGRFYNEQFF
J: TRBJ2-1
V: TRBV30

CDR3: CAWSATGQGYGYTF
J: TRBJ1-2
V: TRBV30

CDR3: CAMSRDKDNSPLHF
J: TRBJ1-6
V: TRBV10-3

CDR3: CASSRTDNYEQYF
J: TRBJ2-7
V: TRBV7-8

CDR3: CSANLGFSNQPQHF
J: TRBJ1-5
V: TRBV20-1

CDR3: CASSPRQSLNQPQHF
J: TRBJ1-5
V: TRBV5-8

CDR3: CASSLAAGGLQETQYF
J: TRBJ2-5
V: TRBV28

CDR3: CAWSGDTGSYGYTF
J: TRBJ1-2
V: TRBV30

CDR3: CASSPRGLYRLAQYF
J: TRBJ2-5
V: TRBV7-9

CDR3: CASSEIGQETQYF
J: TRBJ2-5
V: TRBV6-1

CDR3: CASSSEQGLTKETQYF
J: TRBJ2-5
V: TRBV7-9

CDR3: CASSPIRTGVQQYF
J: TRBJ2-7
V: TRBV3-1

CDR3: CASSRDRGTNYGYTF
J: TRBJ1-2
V: TRBV12-3/TRBV12-4

CDR3: CASSVGGRASDEQYF
J: TRBJ2-7
V: TRBV9

CDR3: CASSPRASGRNQETQYF
J: TRBJ2-5
V: TRBV7-9

CDR3: CASSLTGTGDYEQYF
J: TRBJ2-7
V: TRBV28

CDR3: CASSTLREQPQHF
J: TRBJ1-5
V: TRBV2

CDR3: CAWTGQPSYEQYF
J: TRBJ2-7
V: TRBV30

CDR3: CASSIPGTNTEAFF
J: TRBJ1-1
V: TRBV19

CDR3: CASQGTSGQYEQYF
J: TRBJ2-7
V: TRBV7-9

CDR3: CASSPRGDTEAFF
J: TRBJ1-1
V: TRBV12-3/TRBV12-4

CDR3: CASKAAGWDETQYF
J: TRBJ2-5
V: TRBV28

CDR3: CASSYSQSAGTAYSNQPQHF
J: TRBJ1-5
V: TRBV6-5

CDR3: CASRVVGGSYEQYF
J: TRBJ2-7
V: TRBV27

CDR3: CSANVDSGTQETQYF
J: TRBJ2-5
V: TRBV20-1

CDR3: CASRDGQIYEQYF
J: TRBJ2-7
V: TRBV2

CDR3: CASSVEGKIAKNIQYF
J: TRBJ2-4
V: TRBV28

CDR3: CASSLAEGEKLFF
J: TRBJ1-4
V: TRBV5-1

CDR3: CASSWTADSPLHF
J: TRBJ1-6
V: TRBV6-2/TRBV6-3

CDR3: CASRSRDRLVGVTGELFF
J: TRBJ2-2
V: TRBV27

CDR3: CASSLRGGSYEQYF
J: TRBJ2-7
V: TRBV11-1

CDR3: CSVDKGSYEQYF
J: TRBJ2-7
V: TRBV29-1

CDR3: CASSPNRQAADGYTF
J: TRBJ1-2
V: TRBV18

CDR3: CASSLMKGAGEKLFF
J: TRBJ1-4
V: TRBV7-2

CDR3: CASSPGVSGYTF
J: TRBJ1-2
V: TRBV6-1

CDR3: CSFPLTGISYEQYF
J: TRBJ2-7
V: TRBV20-1

CDR3: CASSARQQEVGSPLHF
J: TRBJ1-6
V: TRBV7-2

CDR3: CASTGGAWNTEAFF
J: TRBJ1-1
V: TRBV28

CDR3: CASGAGHINGGNTEAFF
J: TRBJ1-1
V: TRBV2

CDR3: CASRGLAGVTGELFF
J: TRBJ2-2
V: TRBV2